This is a list of T cell receptor beta chains from one sample in a study of OX40 agonist ivuxolimab in advanced cancers. Repertoires were generated with immunoSEQ multiplex PCR, while TCRdb's copy carries only in-frame clones and drops some. The data contain more than 35,000 clones, roughly 80% of them singletons. Source: CD4+ or CD8+ T cells sorted from blood, taken in a trial of the OX40 agonist ivuxolimab. All receptors derive from an adult with an advanced solid tumor such as melanoma, head and neck, liver or kidney cancer. CDR3s include the opening cysteine and the closing phenylalanine or tryptophan.

j_gene: TRBJ2-2; v_gene: TRBV2; CDR3aa: CASSEAGTTGELFF
j_gene: TRBJ2-4; v_gene: TRBV2; CDR3aa: CASSDPGLAELAKNIQYF
j_gene: TRBJ1-1; v_gene: TRBV15; CDR3aa: CATEEGRENTEAFF
j_gene: TRBJ2-7; v_gene: TRBV7-6; CDR3aa: CASSLATDDYEQYF
j_gene: TRBJ2-4; v_gene: TRBV19; CDR3aa: CASSPGQIAKNIQYF
j_gene: TRBJ2-2; v_gene: TRBV11-2; CDR3aa: CASSLGGAGGELFF
j_gene: TRBJ2-5; v_gene: TRBV5-1; CDR3aa: CASSSQGASETQYF
j_gene: TRBJ2-1; v_gene: TRBV4-1; CDR3aa: CASSQGTSGTGHNEQFF
j_gene: TRBJ2-1; v_gene: TRBV5-1; CDR3aa: CASSRSGSSYNEQFF
j_gene: TRBJ1-1; v_gene: TRBV6-1; CDR3aa: CATKEVRNTEAFF
j_gene: TRBJ2-3; v_gene: TRBV18; CDR3aa: CASSAGIGADTQYF
j_gene: TRBJ1-1; v_gene: TRBV6-1; CDR3aa: CASSEVQNTEAFF
j_gene: TRBJ1-2; v_gene: TRBV7-9; CDR3aa: CASSLDGYGYTF
j_gene: TRBJ2-1; v_gene: TRBV15; CDR3aa: CATSRSGTYNEQFF
j_gene: TRBJ1-3; v_gene: TRBV5-4; CDR3aa: CASSPSSGNTIYF
j_gene: TRBJ1-2; v_gene: TRBV18; CDR3aa: CASSPRRDEANYGYTF
j_gene: TRBJ2-7; v_gene: TRBV28; CDR3aa: CASSLETVTSSYEQYF
j_gene: TRBJ2-2; v_gene: TRBV19; CDR3aa: CASSITEGIGELFF
j_gene: TRBJ1-2; v_gene: TRBV30; CDR3aa: CAWSLGTALYGYTF
j_gene: TRBJ1-2; v_gene: TRBV29-1; CDR3aa: CSVEEIGGYTF
j_gene: TRBJ2-2; v_gene: TRBV10-2; CDR3aa: CASSAGGSDTGELFF
j_gene: TRBJ1-1; v_gene: TRBV6-5; CDR3aa: CASTEGGLAFF
j_gene: TRBJ2-2; v_gene: TRBV18; CDR3aa: CASSLRQSGDTGELFF
j_gene: TRBJ1-5; v_gene: TRBV19; CDR3aa: CASRQGARGNQPQHF
j_gene: TRBJ1-2; v_gene: TRBV20-1; CDR3aa: CSVSRGNGYTF
j_gene: TRBJ2-7; v_gene: TRBV5-1; CDR3aa: CASSLGLAGADEQYF
j_gene: TRBJ2-7; v_gene: TRBV10-3; CDR3aa: CAISESGYEQYF
j_gene: TRBJ2-7; v_gene: TRBV7-9; CDR3aa: CASSLDTFNYEQYF
j_gene: TRBJ1-2; v_gene: TRBV10-1; CDR3aa: CASDSRSNYGYTF
j_gene: TRBJ2-1; v_gene: TRBV6-5; CDR3aa: CASSTNRQTQQFF
j_gene: TRBJ1-4; v_gene: TRBV28; CDR3aa: CASSGPYEKLFF
j_gene: TRBJ1-5; v_gene: TRBV5-6; CDR3aa: CASSWGGTGNQPQHF
j_gene: TRBJ2-7; v_gene: TRBV5-1; CDR3aa: CASSPDLGAHYEQYF
j_gene: .; v_gene: TRBV6-5; CDR3aa: CASSADRGLLYEQYF
j_gene: TRBJ1-3; v_gene: TRBV5-6; CDR3aa: CASSWMGGTQGNTIYF
j_gene: TRBJ2-1; v_gene: TRBV18; CDR3aa: CASSPGLSNEQFF
j_gene: TRBJ2-7; v_gene: TRBV19; CDR3aa: CATRGLSYEQYF
j_gene: TRBJ1-5; v_gene: TRBV10-3; CDR3aa: CAIRSGRNQPQHF
j_gene: TRBJ2-1; v_gene: TRBV11-3; CDR3aa: CASSFGTGNYNEQFF
j_gene: TRBJ2-7; v_gene: TRBV6-1; CDR3aa: CASSASTGLAGVGAYEQYF
j_gene: TRBJ1-1; v_gene: TRBV19; CDR3aa: CASSIFPGRSNTEAFF
j_gene: TRBJ1-1; v_gene: TRBV5-5; CDR3aa: CASSFQVTTEAFF
j_gene: TRBJ2-7; v_gene: TRBV20-1; CDR3aa: CSAVQGREQYF
j_gene: TRBJ1-1; v_gene: TRBV2; CDR3aa: CAKGQGANTEAFF
j_gene: TRBJ2-2; v_gene: TRBV4-2; CDR3aa: CASSRHTSGIGTGELFF
j_gene: TRBJ1-4; v_gene: TRBV29-1; CDR3aa: CSVWEGKLFF
j_gene: TRBJ1-1; v_gene: TRBV28; CDR3aa: CASSLPGSPSNSEAFF
j_gene: TRBJ2-7; v_gene: TRBV6-5; CDR3aa: CASLNSHNRGEQYF
j_gene: TRBJ1-5; v_gene: TRBV30; CDR3aa: CAWSPNAGRNQPQHF
j_gene: TRBJ2-1; v_gene: TRBV30; CDR3aa: CAWSVRGQYNEQFF
j_gene: TRBJ2-1; v_gene: TRBV7-6; CDR3aa: CASSPQTSGGSSYNEQFF
j_gene: TRBJ1-6; v_gene: TRBV10-3; CDR3aa: CATGDRRVESPLHF
j_gene: TRBJ2-2; v_gene: TRBV7-2; CDR3aa: CASSPMEAGELFF
j_gene: TRBJ1-5; v_gene: TRBV5-1; CDR3aa: CASSLTGFGQPQHF
j_gene: TRBJ2-7; v_gene: TRBV19; CDR3aa: CASSGIYEQYF
j_gene: .; v_gene: TRBV7-2; CDR3aa: CASSRGKSSGSLYEQYF
j_gene: TRBJ2-5; v_gene: TRBV6-1; CDR3aa: CASSDGRLAANQETQYF
j_gene: TRBJ2-1; v_gene: TRBV6-5; CDR3aa: CASSLSGRPWNEQFF
j_gene: TRBJ2-1; v_gene: TRBV5-4; CDR3aa: CASSLSSSSYNEQFF
j_gene: TRBJ1-4; v_gene: TRBV5-1; CDR3aa: CASSFQDATNEKLFF